This T cell receptor beta chain is drawn from a study of T cells in Graves' hyperthyroidism and ophthalmopathy. Overall study context: The blood sample was taken at first diagnosis, before treatment began.

This clonotype was seen a few times. As yet, its antigen is unknown. Study observations and caveats: Blood also carried most thyroid clonotypes expanded above 0.001.

This CDR3 region has 15 residues. Germline V gene sequence: CDR1 LNHNV, CDR2 YYDKDF (reference sequence). The trim removed 5 bases at V and 1 base at J, leaving 5 bases unmatched. Amplification of TCR beta CDR3 regions used RNA as the template. During a first-round RT-PCR of the TCR CDR3, the HTBI primer set was used. TCRdb processed the multiplex PCR reads anew with MiXCR; each CDR3 protein has one entry. This sample has approximately 360,000 distinct CDR3 sequences, with approximately 15% found just once. The receptor was isolated from a woman aged 18-29 years with Graves' hyperthyroidism that later progressed to Graves' ophthalmopathy. What was sequenced was blood. The chain has TRBV15 and TRBJ2-5; TRBD1 matches 9 bases. Here the CDR3 reads CATSRGQGTQETQYF. DNA for the CDR3: TGTGCCACCAGCCGAGGACAGGGGACCCAAGAGACCCAGTACTTC.